Listed here is a single TCR beta chain. This sample is drawn from a study of blood T cell repertoires in COVID-19. The V segment lost 10 bases and the J segment 4 bases; nucleotides outside the gene matches: 9. Germline CDR1 reads LNHDA; CDR2 reads SQIVND (reference sequence). The length of the CDR3 is 15 residues. Data came from immunoSEQ multiplex PCR; TCRdb stores just in-frame clones and leaves some out. The table includes about 200,000 clones, 81% detected once. The sequenced material came from peripheral blood. This clonotype was obtained from a woman aged 80 or over with acute or convalescent COVID-19. The chain is built from TRBV19 and TRBJ1-4; 10 nucleotides agree with TRBD1. In nucleotides, the CDR3 is TGTGCCACCGGGGACAGGGGTTTCGGTAATGAAAAACTGTTTTTT. Its protein is CATGDRGFGNEKLFF.